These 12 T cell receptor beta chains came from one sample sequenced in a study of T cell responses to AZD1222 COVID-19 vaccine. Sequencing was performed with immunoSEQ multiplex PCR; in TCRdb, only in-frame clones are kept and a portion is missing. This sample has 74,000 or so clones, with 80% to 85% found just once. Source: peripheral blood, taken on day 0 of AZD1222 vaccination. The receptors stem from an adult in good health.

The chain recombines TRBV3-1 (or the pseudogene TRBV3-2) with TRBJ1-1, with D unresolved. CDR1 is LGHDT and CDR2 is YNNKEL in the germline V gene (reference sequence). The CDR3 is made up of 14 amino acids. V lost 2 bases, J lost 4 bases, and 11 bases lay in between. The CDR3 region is CASSQNRGSTEAFF. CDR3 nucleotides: TGTGCCAGCAGCCAAAACCGGGGAAGCACTGAAGCTTTCTTT.

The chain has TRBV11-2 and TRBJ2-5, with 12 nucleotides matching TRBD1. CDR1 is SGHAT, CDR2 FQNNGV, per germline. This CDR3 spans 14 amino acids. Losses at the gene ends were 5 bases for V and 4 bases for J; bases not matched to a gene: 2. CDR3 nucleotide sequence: TGTGCCAGCAGCCGGGACAGGGGGCGAGAGACCCAGTACTTC. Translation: CASSRDRGRETQYF.

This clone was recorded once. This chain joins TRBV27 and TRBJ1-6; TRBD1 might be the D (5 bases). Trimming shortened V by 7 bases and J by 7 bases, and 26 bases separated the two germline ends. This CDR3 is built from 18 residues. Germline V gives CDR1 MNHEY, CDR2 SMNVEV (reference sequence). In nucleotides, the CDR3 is TGTGCCAGCAAGACGTCCACGCAGGGCATGACCGGCAATTCACCCCTCCACTTT. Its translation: CASKTSTQGMTGNSPLHF.

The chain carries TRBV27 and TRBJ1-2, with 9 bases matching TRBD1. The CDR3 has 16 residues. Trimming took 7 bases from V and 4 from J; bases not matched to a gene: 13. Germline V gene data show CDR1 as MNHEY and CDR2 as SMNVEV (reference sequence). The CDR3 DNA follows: TGTGCCAGCACCGGGGGGACAGGGCCTTCCCTCTATGGCTACACCTTC. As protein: CASTGGTGPSLYGYTF.

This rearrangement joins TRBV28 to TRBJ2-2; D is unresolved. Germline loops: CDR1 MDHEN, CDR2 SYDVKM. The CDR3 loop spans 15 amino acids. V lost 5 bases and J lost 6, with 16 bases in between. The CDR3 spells CASSPTGPLPGELFF. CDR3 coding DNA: TGTGCCAGCAGTCCCACCGGACCCCTTCCCGGGGAGCTGTTTTTT. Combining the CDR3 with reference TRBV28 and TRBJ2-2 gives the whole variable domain DVKVTQSSRYLVKRTGEKVFLECVQDMDHENMFWYRQDPGLGLRLIYFSYDVKMKEKGDIPEGYSVSREKKERFSLILESASTNQTSMYLCASSPTGPLPGELFFGEGSRLTVL.

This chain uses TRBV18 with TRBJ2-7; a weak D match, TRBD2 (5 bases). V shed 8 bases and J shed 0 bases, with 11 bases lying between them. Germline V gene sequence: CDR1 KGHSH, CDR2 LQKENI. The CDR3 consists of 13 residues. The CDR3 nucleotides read TGTGCCAGCAACCCGGGGAGCTCCTACGAGCAGTACTTC. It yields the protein CASNPGSSYEQYF.

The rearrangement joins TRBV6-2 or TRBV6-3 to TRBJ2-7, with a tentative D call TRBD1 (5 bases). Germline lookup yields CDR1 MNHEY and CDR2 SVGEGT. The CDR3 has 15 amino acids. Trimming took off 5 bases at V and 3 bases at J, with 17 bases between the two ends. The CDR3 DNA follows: TGTGCCAGCAGTAAAGATCAGGGATCGATCTACGAGCAGTACTTC. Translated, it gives CASSKDQGSIYEQYF.

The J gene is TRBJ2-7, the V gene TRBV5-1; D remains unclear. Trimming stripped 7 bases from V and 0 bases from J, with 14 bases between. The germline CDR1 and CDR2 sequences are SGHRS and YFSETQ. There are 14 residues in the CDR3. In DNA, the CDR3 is TGCGCCAGCCACAAAGACCCGAGCTCCTACGAGCAGTACTTC. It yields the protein CASHKDPSSYEQYF.

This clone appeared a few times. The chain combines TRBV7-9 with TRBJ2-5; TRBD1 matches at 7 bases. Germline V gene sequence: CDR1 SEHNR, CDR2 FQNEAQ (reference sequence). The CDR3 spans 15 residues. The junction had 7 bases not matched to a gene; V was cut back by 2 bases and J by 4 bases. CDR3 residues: CASSLMPTGAETQYF. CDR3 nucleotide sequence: TGTGCCAGCAGCTTAATGCCAACAGGGGCAGAGACCCAGTACTTC.

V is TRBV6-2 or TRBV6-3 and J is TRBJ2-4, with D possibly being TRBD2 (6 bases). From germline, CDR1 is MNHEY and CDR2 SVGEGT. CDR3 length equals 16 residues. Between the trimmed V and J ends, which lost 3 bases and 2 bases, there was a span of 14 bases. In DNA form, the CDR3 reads TGTGCCAGCAGTTATCAGGGACTTGGAACCAAAAACATTCAGTACTTC. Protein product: CASSYQGLGTKNIQYF.

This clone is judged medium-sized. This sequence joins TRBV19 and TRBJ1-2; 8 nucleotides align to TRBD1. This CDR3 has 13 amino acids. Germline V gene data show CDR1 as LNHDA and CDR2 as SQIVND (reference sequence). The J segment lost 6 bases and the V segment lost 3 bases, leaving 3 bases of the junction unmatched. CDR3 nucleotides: TGTGCCAGTAGTATCTCACAGGGGGATGGCTACACCTTC. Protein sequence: CASSISQGDGYTF.

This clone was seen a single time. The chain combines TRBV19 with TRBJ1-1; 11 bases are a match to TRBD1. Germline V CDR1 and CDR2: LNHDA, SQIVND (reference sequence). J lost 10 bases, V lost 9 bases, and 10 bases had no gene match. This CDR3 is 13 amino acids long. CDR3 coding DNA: TGTGCCAGCGTCCGCCGGGACAGGGGGGGAGCTTTCTTT. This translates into CASVRRDRGGAFF.